This paragraph reports one T cell receptor (beta chain). Its target is unknown. This entry comes from a study of T cells in localized non-small cell lung cancer. Points from the study as a whole: Patients showing higher blood T cell density tended to see longer overall survival. Adjacent uninvolved lung tissue had the highest T cell clonality, exceeding tumor.

The CDR3 has 15 residues. Germline V CDR1 and CDR2: SNHLY, FYNNEI. Deletions cut 4 bases from V and 3 bases from J, with 16 bases between. Measured with immunoSEQ multiplex PCR; TCRdb has only the in-frame clones, and not every one. The data show tens of thousands of clones, 81% seen once. The clonotype comes from a man aged 40-75 years with stage II lung adenocarcinoma. This sample comprised PBMCs, obtained before any cancer treatment. The rearrangement links TRBV2 to TRBJ2-7; D is perhaps TRBD1 (6 bases). CDR3 in amino acids: CASSVPTGMDYEQYF. CDR3 DNA: TGTGCCAGCAGTGTACCGACAGGAATGGACTACGAGCAGTACTTC.